Below, 2 T cell receptor beta chains from the same sample are listed, as sequenced in a study of T cell repertoires in cytomegalovirus infection. One entry per CDR3 protein results from TCRdb running MiXCR on the reads. This table holds about 340,000 distinct CDR3 sequences, almost 30% found once. Antigens for these TCRs are unknown. The sequences come from cultured PBMCs, collected from culture after CMV antigen stimulation. Source of these receptors: a human donor in good health (CMV status not recorded). Some clones in this sample may be carry-over from other donors' samples.

This clonotype was seen at least ten times. The chain is built from TRBV6-5 and TRBJ1-1, with a tentative D call TRBD1 (6 bases). V was shortened by 5 bases and J by 2 bases, with 15 bases between the two germline ends. Per the germline V gene, CDR1 is MNHEY and CDR2 is SVGAGI. The CDR3 consists of 15 residues. The CDR3, as DNA: TGTGCCAGCAGTACTCGACAGGATGTTAACACTGAAGCTTTCTTT. This codes for CASSTRQDVNTEAFF.

The genes are TRBV28 and TRBJ2-5, with D maybe TRBD2 (7 bases). The CDR3 consists of 14 residues. Germline-derived CDR1 and CDR2 are MDHEN and SYDVKM. V shed 6 bases and J shed 4 bases, with 15 bases lying between them. The CDR3 here is CASSRQGGAETQYF. The CDR3 DNA sequence: TGTGCCAGCAGCCGTCAAGGGGGGGCAGAGACCCAGTACTTC.